This T cell receptor beta chain was captured in a study of Graves' ophthalmopathy and Graves' hyperthyroidism. Whole-study findings and limits: Thyroid clonotypes that were expanded above 0.001 frequency mostly also appeared in blood. Stable hyperthyroidism and ophthalmopathy were told apart by a 13-signature model, which achieved about 88% sensitivity and more than 75% specificity. The model's ophthalmopathy progression predictions had approximately 71% sensitivity and 72.22% specificity.

Active ophthalmopathy (CAS at least 3, NOSPECS at least 4), lasting under 3 months. CDR1 is SNHLY and CDR2 is FYNNEI in the germline V gene. This CDR3 is 19 amino acids long. V dropped 5 bases and J dropped 3; count of bases not matched to a gene: 16. Beta-chain TCR CDR3 regions were amplified from RNA transcripts. HTBI-primed first-round RT-PCR preceded second-round multiplex PCR. MiXCR, run by TCRdb on the multiplex PCR reads, gives a single entry per CDR3 protein. The sample includes approximately 700,000 distinct CDR3 sequences, about two fifths of them seen just once. This clonotype turned up a few times. Its antigen is still unknown.

This sequence was found in an adult man with Graves' ophthalmopathy. The sequencing sample was made of peripheral blood. The V call is TRBV2, the J call TRBJ2-7, with 13 bases that match TRBD2. Here the CDR3 reads CASSRHGPGLAGHDYEQYF. The CDR3, as DNA: TGTGCCAGCAGTCGCCATGGGCCGGGACTAGCGGGACACGACTACGAGCAGTACTTC.